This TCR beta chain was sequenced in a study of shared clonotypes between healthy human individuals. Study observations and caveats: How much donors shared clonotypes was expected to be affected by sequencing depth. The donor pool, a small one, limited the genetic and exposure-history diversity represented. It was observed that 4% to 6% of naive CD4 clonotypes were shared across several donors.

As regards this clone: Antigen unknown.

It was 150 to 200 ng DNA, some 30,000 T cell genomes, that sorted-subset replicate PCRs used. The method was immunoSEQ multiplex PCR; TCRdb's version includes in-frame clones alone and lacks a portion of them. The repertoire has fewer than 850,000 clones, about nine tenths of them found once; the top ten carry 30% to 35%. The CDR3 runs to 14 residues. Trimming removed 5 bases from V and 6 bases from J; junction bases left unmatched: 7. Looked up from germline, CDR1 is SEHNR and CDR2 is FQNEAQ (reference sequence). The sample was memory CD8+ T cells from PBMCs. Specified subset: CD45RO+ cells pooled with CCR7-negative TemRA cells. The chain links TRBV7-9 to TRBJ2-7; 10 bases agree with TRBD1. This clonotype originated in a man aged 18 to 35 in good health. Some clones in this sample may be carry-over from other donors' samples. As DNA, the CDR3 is TGTGCCAGCAGCAGACAGGGGGCTGGATTCGAGCAGTACTTC. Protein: CASSRQGAGFEQYF.